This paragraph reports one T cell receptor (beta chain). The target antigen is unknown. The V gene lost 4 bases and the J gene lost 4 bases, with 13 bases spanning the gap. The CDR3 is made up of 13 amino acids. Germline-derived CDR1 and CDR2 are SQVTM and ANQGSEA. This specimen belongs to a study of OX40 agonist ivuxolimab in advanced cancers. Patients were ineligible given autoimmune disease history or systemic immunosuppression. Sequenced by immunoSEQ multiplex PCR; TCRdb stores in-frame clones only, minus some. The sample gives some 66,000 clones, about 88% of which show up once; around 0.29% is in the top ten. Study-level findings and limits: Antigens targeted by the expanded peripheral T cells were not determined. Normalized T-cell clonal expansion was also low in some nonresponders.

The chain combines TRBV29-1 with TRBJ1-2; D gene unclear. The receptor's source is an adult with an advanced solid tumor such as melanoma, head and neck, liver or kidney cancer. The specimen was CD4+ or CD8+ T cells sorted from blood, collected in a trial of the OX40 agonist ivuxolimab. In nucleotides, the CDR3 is TGCAGCGTTGCACCGGGTTCGGGCTATGGCTACACCTTC. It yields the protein CSVAPGSGYGYTF. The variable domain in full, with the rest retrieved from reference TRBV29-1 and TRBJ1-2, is SAVISQKPSRDICQRGTSLTIQCQVDSQVTMMFWYRQQPGQSLTLIATANQGSEATYESGFVIDKFPISRPNLTFSTLTVSNMSPEDSSIYLCSVAPGSGYGYTFGSGTRLTVV.